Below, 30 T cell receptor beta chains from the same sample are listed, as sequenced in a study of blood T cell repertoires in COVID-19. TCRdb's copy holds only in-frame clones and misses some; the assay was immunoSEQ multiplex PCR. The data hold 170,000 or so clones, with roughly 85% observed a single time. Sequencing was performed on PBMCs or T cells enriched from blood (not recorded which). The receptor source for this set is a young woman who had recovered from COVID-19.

The CDR3 bases are TGTGCCAGCAGTGAAACGGCGGGCTCCTACAATGAGCAGTTCTTC. Translating it yields CASSETAGSYNEQFF. This chain connects TRBV6-1 to TRBJ2-1; possible D gene TRBD2, 5 bases. Trimming pared 2 bases from V and 0 bases from J, leaving 8 bases between. CDR1 and CDR2 from the germline V gene are MNHNS and SASEGT. The CDR3 is 15 amino acids.

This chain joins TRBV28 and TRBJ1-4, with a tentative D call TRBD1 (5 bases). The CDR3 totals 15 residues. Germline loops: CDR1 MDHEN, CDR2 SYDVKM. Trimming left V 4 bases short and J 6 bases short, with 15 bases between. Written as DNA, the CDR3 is TGTGCCAGCAGTTCCGACAGAACTGGGGATGAAAAACTGTTTTTT. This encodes CASSSDRTGDEKLFF.

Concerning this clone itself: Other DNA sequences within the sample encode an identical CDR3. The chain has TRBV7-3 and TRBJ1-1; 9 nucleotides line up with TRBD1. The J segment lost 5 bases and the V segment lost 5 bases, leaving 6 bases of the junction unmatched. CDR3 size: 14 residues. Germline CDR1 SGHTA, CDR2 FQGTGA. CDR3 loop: CASSLQGAGTEAFF. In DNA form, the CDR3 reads TGTGCCAGCAGCCTACAGGGGGCTGGTACTGAAGCTTTCTTT.

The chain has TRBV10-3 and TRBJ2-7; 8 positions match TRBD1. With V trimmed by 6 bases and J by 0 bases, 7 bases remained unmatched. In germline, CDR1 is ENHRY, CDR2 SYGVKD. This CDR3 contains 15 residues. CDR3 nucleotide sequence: TGTGCCATCAGGGCGGGACAGGAAGACTCCTACGAGCAGTACTTC. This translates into CAIRAGQEDSYEQYF.

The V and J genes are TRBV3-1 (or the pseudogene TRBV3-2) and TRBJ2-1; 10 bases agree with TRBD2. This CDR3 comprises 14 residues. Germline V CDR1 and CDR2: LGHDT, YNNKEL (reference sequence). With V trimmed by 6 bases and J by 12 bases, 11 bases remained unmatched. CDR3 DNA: TGTGCCAGCAGTCCTGGACTAGCGGAGTTTGGGCAGTTCTTC. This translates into CASSPGLAEFGQFF.

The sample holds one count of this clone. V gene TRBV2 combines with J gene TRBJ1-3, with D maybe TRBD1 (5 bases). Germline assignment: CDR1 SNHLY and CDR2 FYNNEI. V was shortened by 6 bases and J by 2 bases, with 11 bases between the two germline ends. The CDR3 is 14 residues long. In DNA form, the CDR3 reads TGTGCCAGCAGAAAGACAGTGACTGGAAACACCATATATTTT. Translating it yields CASRKTVTGNTIYF.

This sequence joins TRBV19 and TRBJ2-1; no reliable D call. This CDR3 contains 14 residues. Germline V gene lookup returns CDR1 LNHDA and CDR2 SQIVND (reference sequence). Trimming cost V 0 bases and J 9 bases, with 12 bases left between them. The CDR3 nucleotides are TGTGCCAGTAGTATAGATCTCCCCCGGGTTGAGCAGTTCTTC. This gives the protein CASSIDLPRVEQFF.

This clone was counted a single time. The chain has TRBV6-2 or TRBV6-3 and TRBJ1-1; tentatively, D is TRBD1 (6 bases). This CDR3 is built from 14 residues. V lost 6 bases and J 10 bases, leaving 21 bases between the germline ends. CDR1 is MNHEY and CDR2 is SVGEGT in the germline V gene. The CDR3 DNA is TGTGCCAGCAGCCGTCCAACAGGGAATTTAGGAGCTTTCTTT. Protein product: CASSRPTGNLGAFF.

CDR3: CASSPQGGQPQHF. CDR3 sequence (DNA): TGTGCCAGCAGCCCTCAGGGAGGTCAGCCCCAGCATTTT. The chain employs TRBV5-6 and TRBJ1-5; tentatively, D is TRBD1 (5 bases). The germline gives CDR1 SGHDT, CDR2 YYEEEE. V was trimmed by 4 bases and J by 6 bases, leaving 11 bases between them. The CDR3 has 13 amino acids.

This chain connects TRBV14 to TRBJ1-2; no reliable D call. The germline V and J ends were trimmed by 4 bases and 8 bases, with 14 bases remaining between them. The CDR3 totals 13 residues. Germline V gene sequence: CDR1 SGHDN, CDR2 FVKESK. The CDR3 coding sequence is TGTGCCAGCAGCCCATCTCCCGCCGCGGGCTACACCTTC. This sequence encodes CASSPSPAAGYTF.

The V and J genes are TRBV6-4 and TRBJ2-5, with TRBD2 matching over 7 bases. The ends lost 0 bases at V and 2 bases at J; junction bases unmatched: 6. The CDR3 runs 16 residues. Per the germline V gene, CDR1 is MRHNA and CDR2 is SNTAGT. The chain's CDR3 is CASSDSGGGPQETQYF. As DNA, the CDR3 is TGTGCCAGCAGTGACTCGGGGGGGGGACCTCAAGAGACCCAGTACTTC.

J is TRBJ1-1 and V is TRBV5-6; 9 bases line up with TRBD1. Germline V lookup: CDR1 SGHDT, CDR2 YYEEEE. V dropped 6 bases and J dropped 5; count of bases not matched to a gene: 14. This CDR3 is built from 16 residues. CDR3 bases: TGTGCCAGCACCACCCTCTGGACAGGGGACGGGACTGAAGCTTTCTTT. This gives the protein CASTTLWTGDGTEAFF.

The CDR3 reads CASQASGISGNTIYF. CDR3 sequence (DNA): TGCGCCAGCCAAGCCTCAGGGATCTCTGGAAACACCATATATTTT. The chain carries TRBV5-1 and TRBJ1-3; tentatively, D is TRBD1 (5 bases). Germline CDR1 and CDR2: SGHRS and YFSETQ. Trimming left V 7 bases short and J 0 bases short, with 14 bases between. The CDR3 runs 15 residues.

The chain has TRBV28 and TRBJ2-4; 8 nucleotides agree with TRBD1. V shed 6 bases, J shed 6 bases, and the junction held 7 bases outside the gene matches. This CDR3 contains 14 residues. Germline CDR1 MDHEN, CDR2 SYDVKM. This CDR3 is CASRPQGARNIQYF. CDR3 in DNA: TGTGCCAGCAGACCCCAGGGGGCGAGAAACATTCAGTACTTC.

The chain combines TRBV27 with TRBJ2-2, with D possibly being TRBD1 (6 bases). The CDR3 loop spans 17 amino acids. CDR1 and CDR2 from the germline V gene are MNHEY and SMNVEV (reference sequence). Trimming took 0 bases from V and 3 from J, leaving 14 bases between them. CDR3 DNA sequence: TGTGCCAGCAGTTTATCGTCCCCGCAGGGGTACACCGGGGAGCTGTTTTTT. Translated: CASSLSSPQGYTGELFF.

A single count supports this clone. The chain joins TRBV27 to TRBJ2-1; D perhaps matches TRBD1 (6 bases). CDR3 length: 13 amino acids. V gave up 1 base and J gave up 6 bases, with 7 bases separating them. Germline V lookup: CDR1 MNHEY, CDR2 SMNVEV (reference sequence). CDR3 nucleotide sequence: TGTGCCAGCAGTTTATGGGACACCAATGAGCAGTTCTTC. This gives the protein CASSLWDTNEQFF.

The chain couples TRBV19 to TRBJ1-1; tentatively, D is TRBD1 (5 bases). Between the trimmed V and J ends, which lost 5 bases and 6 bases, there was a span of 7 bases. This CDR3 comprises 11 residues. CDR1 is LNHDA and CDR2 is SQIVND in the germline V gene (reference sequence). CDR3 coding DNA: TGTGCCAGTAGTTGGGGGGCTGAAGCTTTCTTT. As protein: CASSWGAEAFF.

The CDR3 DNA reads as TGCGCCAGCAGCCAAGAGGGGGGGCAGCCCCAGCATTTT. Translated: CASSQEGGQPQHF. V is TRBV4-1 and J is TRBJ1-5; D is possibly TRBD1 (5 bases). The germline V and J ends were trimmed by 0 bases and 7 bases, with 7 bases remaining between them. Looked up from germline, CDR1 is MGHRA and CDR2 is YSYEKL. This CDR3 has 13 amino acids.

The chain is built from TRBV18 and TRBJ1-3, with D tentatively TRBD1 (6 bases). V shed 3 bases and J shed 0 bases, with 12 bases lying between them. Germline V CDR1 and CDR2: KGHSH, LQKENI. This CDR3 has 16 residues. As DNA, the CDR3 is TGTGCCAGCTCACCTCGGACAGCCAGCTCTGGAAACACCATATATTTT. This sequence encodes CASSPRTASSGNTIYF.

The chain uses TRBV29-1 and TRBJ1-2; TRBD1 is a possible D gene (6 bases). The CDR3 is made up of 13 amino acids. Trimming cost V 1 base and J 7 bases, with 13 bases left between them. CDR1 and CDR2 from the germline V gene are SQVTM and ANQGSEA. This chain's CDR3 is CSVEARGAGGYTF. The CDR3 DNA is TGCAGCGTTGAAGCGCGGGGGGCGGGTGGCTACACCTTC.

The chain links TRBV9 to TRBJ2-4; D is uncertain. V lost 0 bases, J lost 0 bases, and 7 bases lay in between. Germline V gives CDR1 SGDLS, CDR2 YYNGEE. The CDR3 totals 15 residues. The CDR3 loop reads CASSVDGLAKNIQYF. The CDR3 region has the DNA TGTGCCAGCAGCGTAGATGGCCTAGCCAAAAACATTCAGTACTTC. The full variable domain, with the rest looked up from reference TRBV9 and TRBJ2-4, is DSGVTQTPKHLITATGQRVTLRCSPRSGDLSVYWYQQSLDQGLQFLIQYYNGEERAKGNILERFSAQQFPDLHSELNLSSLELGDSALYFCASSVDGLAKNIQYFGAGTRLSVL.

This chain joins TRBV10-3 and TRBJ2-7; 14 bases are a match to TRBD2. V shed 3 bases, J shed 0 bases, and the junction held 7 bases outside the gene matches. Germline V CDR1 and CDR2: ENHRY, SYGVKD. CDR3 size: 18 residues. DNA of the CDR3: TGTGCCATCAGTGAAGGGACTAGCGGGGGTTACAGCTCCTACGAGCAGTACTTC. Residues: CAISEGTSGGYSSYEQYF.

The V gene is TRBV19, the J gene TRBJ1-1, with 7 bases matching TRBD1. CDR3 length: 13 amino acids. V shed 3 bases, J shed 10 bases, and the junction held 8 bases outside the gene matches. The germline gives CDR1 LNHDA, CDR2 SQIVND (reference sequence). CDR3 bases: TGTGCCAGTAGTATCCAGGGGGAAAGGGTAGCTTTCTTT. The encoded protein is CASSIQGERVAFF.

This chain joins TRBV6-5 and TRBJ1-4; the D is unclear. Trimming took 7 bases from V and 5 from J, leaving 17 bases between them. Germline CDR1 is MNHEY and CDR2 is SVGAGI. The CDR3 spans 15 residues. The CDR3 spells CASKRNRGPNEKLFF. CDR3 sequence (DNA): TGTGCCAGCAAGCGGAACCGGGGTCCCAATGAAAAACTGTTTTTT.

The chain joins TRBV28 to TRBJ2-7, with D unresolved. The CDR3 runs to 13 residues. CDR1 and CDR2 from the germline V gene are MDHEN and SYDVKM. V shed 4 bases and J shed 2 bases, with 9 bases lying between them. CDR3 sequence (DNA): TGTGCCAGCAGTTGGTTCAGGACCTACGAGCAGTACTTC. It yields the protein CASSWFRTYEQYF.

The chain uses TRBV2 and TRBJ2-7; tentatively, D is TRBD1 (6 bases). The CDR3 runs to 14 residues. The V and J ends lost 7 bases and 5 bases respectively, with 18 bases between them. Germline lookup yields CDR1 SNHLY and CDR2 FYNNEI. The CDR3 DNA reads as TGTGCCAGCACCCTAAGGGGGTCCCCACACGAGCAGTACTTC. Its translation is CASTLRGSPHEQYF.

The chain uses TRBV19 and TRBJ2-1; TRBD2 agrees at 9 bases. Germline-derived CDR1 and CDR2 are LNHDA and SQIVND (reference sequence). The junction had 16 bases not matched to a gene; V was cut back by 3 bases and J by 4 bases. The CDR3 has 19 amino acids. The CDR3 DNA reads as TGTGCCAGTAGTATCAGCTTTTCTGGAGCGGGAGGTATTTACAATGAGCAGTTCTTC. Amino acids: CASSISFSGAGGIYNEQFF. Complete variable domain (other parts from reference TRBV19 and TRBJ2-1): DGGITQSPKYLFRKEGQNVTLSCEQNLNHDAMYWYRQDPGQGLRLIYYSQIVNDFQKGDIAEGYSVSREKKESFPLTVTSAQKNPTAFYLCASSISFSGAGGIYNEQFFGPGTRLTVL.

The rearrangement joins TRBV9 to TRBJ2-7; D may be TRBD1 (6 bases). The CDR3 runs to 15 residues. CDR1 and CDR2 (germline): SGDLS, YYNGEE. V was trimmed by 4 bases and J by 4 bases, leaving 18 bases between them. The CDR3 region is CASSPRGTGPYEQYF. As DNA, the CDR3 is TGTGCCAGCAGCCCCAGGGGTACGGGACCTTACGAGCAGTACTTC.

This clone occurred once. CDR3: CAWRQGDWTIYF. The CDR3, as DNA: TGTGCCTGGAGACAGGGAGATTGGACCATATATTTT. The chain employs TRBV30 and TRBJ1-3; the D gene is possibly TRBD1 (6 bases). The CDR3 contains 12 residues. The V gene's germline CDR1 is GTSNPN and CDR2 SVGIG (reference sequence). V gave up 3 bases and J gave up 10 bases, with 13 bases separating them. Using reference TRBV30 and TRBJ1-3 for the parts outside the CDR3, the full variable domain is SQTIHQWPATLVQPVGSPLSLECTVEGTSNPNLYWYRQAAGRGLQLLFYSVGIGQISSEVPQNLSASRPQDRQFILSSKKLLLSDSGFYLCAWRQGDWTIYFGEGSWLTVV.

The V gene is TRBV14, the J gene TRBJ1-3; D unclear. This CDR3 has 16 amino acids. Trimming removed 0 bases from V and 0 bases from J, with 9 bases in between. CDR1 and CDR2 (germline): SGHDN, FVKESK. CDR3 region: CASSQDSHSSGNTIYF. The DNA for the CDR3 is TGTGCCAGCAGCCAAGATTCGCACAGCTCTGGAAACACCATATATTTT.